This record covers a single T cell receptor (beta chain). Treatment given: oral pan-JAK inhibitor, 5-10 mg twice daily. This entry is derived from a study of CD8+ T cells in alopecia areata. Extracted RNA was reverse transcribed into cDNA, the sequencing template. Generated by immunoSEQ multiplex PCR, the TCRdb table keeps only in-frame clones and is missing some. The sample has a few hundred thousand clones, roughly two fifths seen once. With V trimmed by 5 bases and J by 1 base, 3 bases remained unmatched. Germline loops: CDR1 MNHNY, CDR2 SVGAGI (reference sequence). The CDR3 spans 15 residues. The rearrangement uses TRBV6-6 and TRBJ1-3, with TRBD1 identical over 9 bases. The clonotype was recovered from a human donor with alopecia areata. Sequencing used CD4+ T cells sorted from blood, obtained at approximately week 30, from a patient treated with tofacitinib. The CDR3 nucleotides read TGTGCCAGCAGTCAAGGGACAGGGTCTGGAAACACCATATATTTT. It specifies CASSQGTGSGNTIYF.